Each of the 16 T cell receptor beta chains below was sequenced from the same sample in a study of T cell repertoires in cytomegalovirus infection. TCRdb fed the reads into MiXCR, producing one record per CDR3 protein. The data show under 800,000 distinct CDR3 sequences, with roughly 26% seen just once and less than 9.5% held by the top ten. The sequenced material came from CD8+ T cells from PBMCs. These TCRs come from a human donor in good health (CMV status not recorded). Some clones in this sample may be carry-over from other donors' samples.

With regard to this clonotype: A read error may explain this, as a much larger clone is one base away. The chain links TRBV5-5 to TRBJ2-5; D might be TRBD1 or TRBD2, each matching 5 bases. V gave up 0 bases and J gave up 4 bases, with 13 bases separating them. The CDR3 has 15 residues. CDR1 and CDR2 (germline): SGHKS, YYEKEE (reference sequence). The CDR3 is CASSLVRGRRETQYF. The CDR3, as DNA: TGTGCCAGCAGCTTGGTCCGGGGCAGAAGAGAGACCCAGTACTTC.

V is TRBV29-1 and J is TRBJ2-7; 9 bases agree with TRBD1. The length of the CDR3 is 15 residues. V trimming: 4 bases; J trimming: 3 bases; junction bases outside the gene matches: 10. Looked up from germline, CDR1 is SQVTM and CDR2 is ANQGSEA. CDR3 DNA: TGCAGCGTTGTAGGGCGTGGGACAGGGAACTACGAGCAGTACTTC. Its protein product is CSVVGRGTGNYEQYF.

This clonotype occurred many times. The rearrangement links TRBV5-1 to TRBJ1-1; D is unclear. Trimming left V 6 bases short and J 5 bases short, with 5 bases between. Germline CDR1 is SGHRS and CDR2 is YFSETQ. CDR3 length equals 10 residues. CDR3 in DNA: TGCGCCAGCAAGGGAACTGAAGCTTTCTTT. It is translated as CASKGTEAFF.

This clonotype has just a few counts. CDR3 in amino acids: CASSLTIGQGLSEQYF. The CDR3 DNA is TGTGCCAGCAGCCTCACCATCGGGCAGGGGCTCTCCGAGCAGTACTTC. The V call is TRBV6-5, the J call TRBJ2-7; D is perhaps TRBD1 (6 bases). Trimming took off 6 bases at V and 6 bases at J, with 24 bases between the two ends. From germline, CDR1 is MNHEY and CDR2 SVGAGI. The length of the CDR3 is 16 residues.

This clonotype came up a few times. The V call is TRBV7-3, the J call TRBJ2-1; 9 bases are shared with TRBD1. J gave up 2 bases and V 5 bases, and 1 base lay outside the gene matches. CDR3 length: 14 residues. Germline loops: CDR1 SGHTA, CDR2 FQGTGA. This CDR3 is CASSRDRAYNEQFF. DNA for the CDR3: TGTGCCAGCAGCAGGGACAGGGCCTACAATGAGCAGTTCTTC.

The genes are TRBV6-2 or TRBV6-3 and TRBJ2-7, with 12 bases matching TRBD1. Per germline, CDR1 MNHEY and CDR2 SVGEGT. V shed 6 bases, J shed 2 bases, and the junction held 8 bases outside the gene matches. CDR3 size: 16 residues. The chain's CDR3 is CASSHNRDRGPYEQYV. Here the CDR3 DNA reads TGTGCCAGCAGCCACAACCGGGACAGGGGGCCCTACGAGCAGTACGTC.

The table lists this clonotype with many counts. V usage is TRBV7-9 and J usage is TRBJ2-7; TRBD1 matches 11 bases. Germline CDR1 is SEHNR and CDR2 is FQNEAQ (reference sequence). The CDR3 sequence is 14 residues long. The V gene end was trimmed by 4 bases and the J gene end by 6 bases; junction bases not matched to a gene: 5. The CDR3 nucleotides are TGTGCCAGCAGCTCCGGACAGGGGGCCCCCGAGCAGTACTTC. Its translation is CASSSGQGAPEQYF.

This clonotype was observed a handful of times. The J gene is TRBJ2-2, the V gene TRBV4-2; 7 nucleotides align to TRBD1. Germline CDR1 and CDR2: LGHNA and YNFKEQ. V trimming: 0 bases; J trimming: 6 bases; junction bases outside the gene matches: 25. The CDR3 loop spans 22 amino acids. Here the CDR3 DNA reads TGTGCCAGCAGCCAAGATAGTGTCCCCAGACAGGGAGATCGGCAAGTGGCCGGGGAGCTGTTTTTT. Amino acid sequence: CASSQDSVPRQGDRQVAGELFF.

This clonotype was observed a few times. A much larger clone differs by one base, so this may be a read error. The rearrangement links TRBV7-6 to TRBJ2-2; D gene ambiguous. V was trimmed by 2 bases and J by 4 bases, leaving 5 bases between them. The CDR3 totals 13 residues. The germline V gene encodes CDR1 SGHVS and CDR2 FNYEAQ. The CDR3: CASSLPSTGELFF. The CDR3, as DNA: TGTGCCAGCAGCTTACCGAGCACCGGGGAGCTGTTTTTT. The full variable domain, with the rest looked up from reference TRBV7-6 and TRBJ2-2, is GAGVSQSPRYKVTKRGQDVALRCDPISGHVSLYWYRQALGQGPEFLTYFNYEAQQDKSGLPNDRFSAERPEGSISTLTIQRTEQRDSAMYRCASSLPSTGELFFGEGSRLTVL.

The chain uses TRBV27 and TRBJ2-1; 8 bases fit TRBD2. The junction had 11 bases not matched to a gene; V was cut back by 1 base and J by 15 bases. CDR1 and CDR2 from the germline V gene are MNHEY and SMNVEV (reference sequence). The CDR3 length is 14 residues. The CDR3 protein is CASSLYGGAFAPFF. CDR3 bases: TGTGCCAGCAGTTTATACGGGGGGGCCTTTGCTCCGTTCTTC.

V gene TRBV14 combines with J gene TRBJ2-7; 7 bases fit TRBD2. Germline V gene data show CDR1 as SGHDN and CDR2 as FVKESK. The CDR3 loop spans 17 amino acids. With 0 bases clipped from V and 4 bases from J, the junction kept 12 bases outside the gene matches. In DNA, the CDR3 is TGTGCCAGCAGCCAAGATCCGGGAGCGGGGACCATATACGAGCAGTACGTC. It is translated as CASSQDPGAGTIYEQYV.

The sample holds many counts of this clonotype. CDR3 loop: CASSQEGYNSPLHF. In DNA form, the CDR3 reads TGTGCCAGCAGCCAAGAGGGCTATAATTCACCCCTCCACTTT. This rearrangement joins TRBV14 to TRBJ1-6; D is unresolved. The CDR3 spans 14 residues. V dropped 0 bases and J dropped 3 bases, with 3 bases sitting between them. Germline assignment: CDR1 SGHDN and CDR2 FVKESK.

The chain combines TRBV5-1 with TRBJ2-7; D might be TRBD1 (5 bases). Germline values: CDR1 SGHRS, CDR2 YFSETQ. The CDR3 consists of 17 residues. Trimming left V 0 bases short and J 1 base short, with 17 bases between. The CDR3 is CASSLGREDGVSYEQYF. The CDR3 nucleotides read TGCGCCAGCAGCTTGGGCAGGGAAGATGGGGTGTCCTACGAGCAGTACTTC.

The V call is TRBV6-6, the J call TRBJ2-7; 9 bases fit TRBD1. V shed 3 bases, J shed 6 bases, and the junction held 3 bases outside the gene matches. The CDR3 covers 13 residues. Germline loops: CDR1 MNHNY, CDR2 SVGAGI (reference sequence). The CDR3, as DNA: TGTGCCAGCAGTTATGGACAGGGGATCGAGCAGTACTTC. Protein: CASSYGQGIEQYF.

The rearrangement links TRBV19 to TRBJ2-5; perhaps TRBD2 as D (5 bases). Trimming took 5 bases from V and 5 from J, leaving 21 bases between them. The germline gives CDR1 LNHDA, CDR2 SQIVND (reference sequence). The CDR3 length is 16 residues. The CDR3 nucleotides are TGTGCCAGTAGTGAAGGAGAGCGGCCCAACTGGGAGACCCAGTACTTC. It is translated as CASSEGERPNWETQYF. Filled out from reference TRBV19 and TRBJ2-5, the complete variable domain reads DGGITQSPKYLFRKEGQNVTLSCEQNLNHDAMYWYRQDPGQGLRLIYYSQIVNDFQKGDIAEGYSVSREKKESFPLTVTSAQKNPTAFYLCASSEGERPNWETQYFGPGTRLLVL.

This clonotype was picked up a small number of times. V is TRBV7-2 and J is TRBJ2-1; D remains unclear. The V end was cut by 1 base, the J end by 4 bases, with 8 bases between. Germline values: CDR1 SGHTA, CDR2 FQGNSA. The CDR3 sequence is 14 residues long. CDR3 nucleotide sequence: TGTGCCAGCAGCTTAGACGTACAATACAATGAGCAGTTCTTC. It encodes CASSLDVQYNEQFF.